This paragraph covers one TCR beta chain sequence. Its target is not known. These data belong to a study of cytomegalovirus exposure and HLA in healthy donors. Germline V gene data show CDR1 as SQVTM and CDR2 as ANQGSEA. The CDR3 has 14 amino acids. Deletions cut 6 bases from V and 7 bases from J, with 21 bases between. Overall study findings and caveats: Three chains linked to CMV were shown in vitro to be specific for CMV antigens. TCR beta sequences reportedly predicted most subjects' HLA-A and HLA-B alleles accurately. Later analysis showed TCR association rates varying by HLA locus, highest for DRB1 and lowest for HLA-C.

PCR involved 60 Vbeta and 13 Jbeta primers. The assay was immunoSEQ multiplex PCR, and TCRdb's table has in-frame clones only and misses some. This table has about 200,000 clones, more than 70% appearing once. This clonotype originated in a middle-aged woman in good health and CMV-seronegative. The rearrangement uses TRBV29-1 and TRBJ1-2; D is undetermined. The sequencing input was PBMCs. CDR3 nucleotides: TGCAGCGTGTCCTTTAGGGAGGGAGCTGCTGGCTACACCTTC. Its translation: CSVSFREGAAGYTF.